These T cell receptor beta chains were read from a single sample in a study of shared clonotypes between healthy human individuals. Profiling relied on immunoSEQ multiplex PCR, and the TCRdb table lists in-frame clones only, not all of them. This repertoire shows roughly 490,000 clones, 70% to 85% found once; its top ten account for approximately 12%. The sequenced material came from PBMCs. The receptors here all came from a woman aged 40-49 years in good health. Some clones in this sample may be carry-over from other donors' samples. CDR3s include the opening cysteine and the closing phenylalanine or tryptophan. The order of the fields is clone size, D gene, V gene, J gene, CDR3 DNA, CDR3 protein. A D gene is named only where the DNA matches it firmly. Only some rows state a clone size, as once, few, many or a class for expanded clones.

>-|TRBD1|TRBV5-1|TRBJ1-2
TGCGCCAGCAGCGACAGGGATAACTATGGCTACACCTTC
CASSDRDNYGYTF
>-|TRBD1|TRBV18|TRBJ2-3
TGTGCCAGCTCCCACAGGGGCCACACAGATACGCAGTATTTT
CASSHRGHTDTQYF
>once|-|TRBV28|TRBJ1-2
TGTGCCAGCAGCGCTACGGAGGGTAACTATGGCTACACCTTC
CASSATEGNYGYTF
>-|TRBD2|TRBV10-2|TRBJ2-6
TGCGCCAGCAGAAAGGGTCTAGCGGGAGTCTCCTCTGGGGCCAACGTCCTGACTTTC
CASRKGLAGVSSGANVLTF
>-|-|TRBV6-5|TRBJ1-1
TGTGCCAGTCGGGAAGGGGGCACTGAAGCTTTCTTT
CASREGGTEAFF
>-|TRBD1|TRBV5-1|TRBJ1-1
TGCGCCAGCAGCATAGGGACAGACACTGAAGCTTTCTTT
CASSIGTDTEAFF
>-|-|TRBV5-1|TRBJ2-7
TGCGCCAGCAGCCCCGGCCCCTATTCACTCTCCTACGAGCAGTACTTC
CASSPGPYSLSYEQYF
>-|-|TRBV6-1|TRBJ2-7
TGTGCCAGCAGTGATAATGCGGGGGCTGGGGGCGAGCAGTACTTC
CASSDNAGAGGEQYF
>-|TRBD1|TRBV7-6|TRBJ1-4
TGTGCCAGCAGCCCAGGACAGGGGGCGCTTAAACTGTTTTTT
CASSPGQGALKLFF
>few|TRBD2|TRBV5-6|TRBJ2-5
TGTGCCAGCAGCTTGGTCTCGGGGGGAGAGACCCAGTACTTC
CASSLVSGGETQYF
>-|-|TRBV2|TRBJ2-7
TGTGCCAGCAACAAACTACAGGTATACGAGCAGTACTTC
CASNKLQVYEQYF
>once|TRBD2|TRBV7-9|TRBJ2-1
TGTGCCAGCAGCCTCCCGACTAGCGGGGGCCCGCTTGTCCATGAGCAGTTCTTC
CASSLPTSGGPLVHEQFF
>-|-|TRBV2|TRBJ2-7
TGTGCCAGCAGACCCTTAGCAGGTGTTAACGAGCAGTACTTC
CASRPLAGVNEQYF
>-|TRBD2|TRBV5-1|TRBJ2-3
TGCGCCAGCAGCTTGGCCGGGACTAGCGGCACAGATACGCAGTATTTT
CASSLAGTSGTDTQYF
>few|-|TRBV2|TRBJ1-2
TGTGCCAGCACCCAGCGGGGTGACTATGGCTACACCTTC
CASTQRGDYGYTF
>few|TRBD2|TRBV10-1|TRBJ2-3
TGCGCCAGCAGTGAGTCGATTAGCGGGAGGGCAGATACGCAGTATTTT
CASSESISGRADTQYF
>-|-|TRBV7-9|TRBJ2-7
TGTGCCAGCAGCTTAGCCGGACAGACCTACGAGCAGTACTTC
CASSLAGQTYEQYF
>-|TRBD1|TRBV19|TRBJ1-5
TGTGCCAGTAGTTCTGTTCGTAACAGGGGGAACAATCAGCCCCAGCATTTT
CASSSVRNRGNNQPQHF
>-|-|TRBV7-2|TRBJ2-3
TGTGCCAGCAGCTTAAATGGCGGAAGTAACACAGATACGCAGTATTTT
CASSLNGGSNTDTQYF
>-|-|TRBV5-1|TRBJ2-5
TGCGCCAGCAGCTTGGCTTTGGGGGAGACCCAGTACTTC
CASSLALGETQYF
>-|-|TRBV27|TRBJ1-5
TGTGCCAGCAGTCATGATAGCAATCAGCCCCAGCATTTT
CASSHDSNQPQHF
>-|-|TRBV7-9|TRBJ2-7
TGTGCCAGCAGCCGGGACTCCGACTACGAGCAGTACTTC
CASSRDSDYEQYF
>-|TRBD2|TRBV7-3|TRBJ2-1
TGTGCCAGCAGCTTAATTAGACTAGCGGGAAAAGGGGGCTACAATGAGCAGTTCTTC
CASSLIRLAGKGGYNEQFF
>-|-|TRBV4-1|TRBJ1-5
TGCGCCAGCAGCCAGTTCAGGGCCGACAATCAGCCCCAGCATTTT
CASSQFRADNQPQHF
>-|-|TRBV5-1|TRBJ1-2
TGCGCCAGCAGCTTGGTTTCGGCAGGGAATGGCTACACCTTC
CASSLVSAGNGYTF
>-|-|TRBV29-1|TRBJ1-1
TGCAGCGGATACAGGGCGGAGAACACTGAAGCTTTCTTT
CSGYRAENTEAFF
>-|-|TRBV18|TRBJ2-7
TGTGCCAGCTCACCAGGGCAGGGGACCTACGAGCAGTACTTC
CASSPGQGTYEQYF
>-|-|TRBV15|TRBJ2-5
TGTGCCACCAGCAGATTTGGTCGGGTTGAGGAGACCCAGTACTTC
CATSRFGRVEETQYF
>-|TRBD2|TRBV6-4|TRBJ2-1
TGTGCCAGCAGTGACCCCCCGGGACTAGCGAAATTGTTTTACAATGAGCAGTTCTTC
CASSDPPGLAKLFYNEQFF
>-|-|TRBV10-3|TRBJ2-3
TGTGCCATCAGTGAGGGACCCACAGATACGCAGTATTTT
CAISEGPTDTQYF
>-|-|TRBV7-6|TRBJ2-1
TGTGCCAGCAGCTTAGGCAGGGAGCAGTTCTTC
CASSLGREQFF
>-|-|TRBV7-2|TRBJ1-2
TGTGCCAGCAGCTTAAGGGTTTATGGCTACACCTTC
CASSLRVYGYTF